What follows are 3 T cell receptor beta chains derived from one specimen sequenced in a study of blood T cell repertoires in COVID-19. Produced via immunoSEQ multiplex PCR; TCRdb's table is partial and in-frame only. The sample lists fewer than 350,000 clones, 70% to 90% occurring once. Sequenced: PBMCs or T cells enriched from blood (not recorded which). The origin of the receptors is a woman aged 40 to 55 with acute COVID-19.

The CDR3 is CASNPTGGGRNTIYF. The CDR3 bases are TGTGCCAGCAATCCTACAGGGGGAGGTAGAAACACCATATATTTT. V usage is TRBV28 and J usage is TRBJ1-3, with 8 bases matching TRBD1. The V gene end was trimmed by 7 bases and the J gene end by 5 bases; junction bases not matched to a gene: 10. From germline, CDR1 is MDHEN and CDR2 SYDVKM. There are 15 residues in the CDR3.

The chain recombines TRBV3-1 (or the pseudogene TRBV3-2) with TRBJ1-1; TRBD1 is a possible D gene (5 bases). The CDR3 is made up of 15 amino acids. Between the trimmed V and J ends, which lost 4 bases and 6 bases, there was a span of 18 bases. CDR1 is LGHDT, CDR2 YNNKEL, per germline (reference sequence). The CDR3 DNA reads TGTGCCAGCAGCCGCCGGTGGGGCAAAGATGCTGAAGCTTTCTTT. The encoded protein is CASSRRWGKDAEAFF.

The rearrangement links TRBV4-3 to TRBJ1-1, with unresolved D. Germline CDR1 LGHNA, CDR2 YSLEER. This CDR3 spans 14 amino acids. Trimming shortened V by 0 bases and J by 1 base, and 6 bases separated the two germline ends. Written as DNA, the CDR3 is TGCGCCAGCAGCCAAGATGGCAGGAACACTGAAGCTTTCTTT. Translating it yields CASSQDGRNTEAFF.